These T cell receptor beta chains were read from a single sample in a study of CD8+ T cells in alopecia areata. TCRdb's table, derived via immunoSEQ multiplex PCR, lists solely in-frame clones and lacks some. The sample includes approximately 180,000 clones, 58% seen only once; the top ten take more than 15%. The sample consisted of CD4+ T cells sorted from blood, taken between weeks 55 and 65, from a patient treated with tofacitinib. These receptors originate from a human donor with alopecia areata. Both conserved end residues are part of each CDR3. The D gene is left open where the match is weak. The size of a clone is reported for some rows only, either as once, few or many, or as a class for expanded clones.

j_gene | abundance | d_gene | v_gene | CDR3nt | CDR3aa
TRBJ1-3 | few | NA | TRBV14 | TGTGCCAGCAGCCAACTCCGGGGGGTTGGAAACACCATATATTTT | CASSQLRGVGNTIYF
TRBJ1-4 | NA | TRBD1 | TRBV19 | TGTGCCAGTACCCCCGGACAGGGTCACGAAAAACTGTTTTTT | CASTPGQGHEKLFF
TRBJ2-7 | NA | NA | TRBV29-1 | TGCAGCGTCCGCCAGGACGGGACGGCTTCCTACGAGCAGTACTTC | CSVRQDGTASYEQYF
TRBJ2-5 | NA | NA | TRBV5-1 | TGCGCCAGCAGCTTGGAGGCCCCGGCAGAGACCCAGTACTTC | CASSLEAPAETQYF
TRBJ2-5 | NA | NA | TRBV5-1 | TGCGCCAGCAGCTTGGGCCAAGCGGGAGAGACCCAGTACTTC | CASSLGQAGETQYF
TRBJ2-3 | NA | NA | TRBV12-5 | TGTGCTAGTGGTTTGGTGGGATATACGCAGTATTTT | CASGLVGYTQYF
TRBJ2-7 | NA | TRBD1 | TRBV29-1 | TGCAGCGTACAGGGACAGGGTCCACCCTACGAGCAGTACTTC | CSVQGQGPPYEQYF
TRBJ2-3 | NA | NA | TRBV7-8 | TGTGCCAGCAGCTTAGGTATCCACGGCGCTGATACGCAGTATTTT | CASSLGIHGADTQYF
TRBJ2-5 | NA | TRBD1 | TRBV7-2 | TGTGCCAGCAGTCTCACAGGGGGAGGCGAGACCCAGTACTTC | CASSLTGGGETQYF
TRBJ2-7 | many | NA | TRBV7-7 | TGTGCTAGCAGCCGAGGACAGACCTACGAGCAGTACTTC | CASSRGQTYEQYF
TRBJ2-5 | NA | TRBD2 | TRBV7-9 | TGTGCCAGCAGCTTAGGATCCGGGCCAGGGAGGGCCCAGTACTTC | CASSLGSGPGRAQYF
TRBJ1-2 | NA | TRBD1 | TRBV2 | TGTGCCAGCGCAGGGGGTAACTATGGCTACACCTTC | CASAGGNYGYTF
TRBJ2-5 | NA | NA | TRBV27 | TGTGCCAGCAGTTTAAAGGGTCAGGCAGGGAGCTTTTCGGAGACCCAGTACTTC | CASSLKGQAGSFSETQYF
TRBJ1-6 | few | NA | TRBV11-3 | TGTGCCAGCAGCTTAGACTACGGGGGGGGTTCACCCCTCCACTTT | CASSLDYGGGSPLHF
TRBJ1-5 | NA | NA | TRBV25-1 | TGTGCCAGCAGTGAACGGGCGGGCAGGCGCTGGCATTTT | CASSERAGRRWHF
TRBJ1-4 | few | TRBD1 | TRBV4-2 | TGTGCCAGCAGCCAACAACAGGGGCGCCCTGAAAAACTGTTTTTT | CASSQQQGRPEKLFF
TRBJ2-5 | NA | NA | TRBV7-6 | TGTGCCAGCAGCTTAGGCAGGGATGAGACCCAGTACTTC | CASSLGRDETQYF
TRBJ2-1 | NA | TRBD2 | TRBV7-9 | TGTGCCAGCAGCCTAGCGGGGGGGCGATCCTACAATGAGCAGTTCTTC | CASSLAGGRSYNEQFF
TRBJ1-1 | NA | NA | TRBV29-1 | TGCAGCGTTGTAGGGCAGGCGAACACTGAAGCTTTCTTT | CSVVGQANTEAFF
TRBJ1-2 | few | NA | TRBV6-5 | TGTGCCAGCAGCAAGGCATGGGAGTATGGCTACACCTTC | CASSKAWEYGYTF
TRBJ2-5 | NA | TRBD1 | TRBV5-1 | TGCGCCAGCAGCTCGCAGGGGGCCGAAGAGACCCAGTACTTC | CASSSQGAEETQYF
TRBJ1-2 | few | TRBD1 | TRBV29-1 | TGCAGCGTCCATTCCCCGGGACAGGGGGCGGATAACTATGGCTACACCTTC | CSVHSPGQGADNYGYTF
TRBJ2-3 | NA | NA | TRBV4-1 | TGCGCCAGCAGCACCGGGGCAGATACGCAGTATTTT | CASSTGADTQYF
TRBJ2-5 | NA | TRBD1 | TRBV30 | TGTGCCTGGAGCAGGGGGCAAGAGACCCAGTACTTC | CAWSRGQETQYF
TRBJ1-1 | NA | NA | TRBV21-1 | TGTGCCAGCAGCCCAAACGGGACAGGGGACGGTAACACTGAAGCTTTCTTT | CASSPNGTGDGNTEAFF
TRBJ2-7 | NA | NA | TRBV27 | TGTGCCAGCAGTGCCAAGGGGAAGCAGTACTTC | CASSAKGKQYF
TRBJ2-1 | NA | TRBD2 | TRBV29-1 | TGCAGCGGAGTACCGGGACTAGCGGGGGGGCCGAATGAGCAGTTCTTC | CSGVPGLAGGPNEQFF
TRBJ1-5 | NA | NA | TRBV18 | TGTGCCAGCTCACCCACTCGGGACGGCCAGCCCCAGCATTTT | CASSPTRDGQPQHF
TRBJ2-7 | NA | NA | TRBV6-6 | TGTGCCAGCAGAAGGGAGGGGGCAGTATACGAGCAGTACTTC | CASRREGAVYEQYF
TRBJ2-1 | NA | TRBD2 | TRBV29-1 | TGCAGCGCCCCCGAACGGGGGGGCGTCTACAATGAGCAGTTCTTC | CSAPERGGVYNEQFF
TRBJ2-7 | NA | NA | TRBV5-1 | TGCGCCAGCAGCATTGGTAGGGGTCCAGGCCACGAGCAGTACTTC | CASSIGRGPGHEQYF